This record covers a single T cell receptor beta chain. The antigen is undetermined. These data originate in a study of T cells after yellow fever vaccination. General observations from the study: Detected again after the booster were most primary-vaccination clones, at 96% CD4 and about 89% CD8. Overall, a small share of clonotypes was seen in both CD4 and CD8 compartments.

It was through 5'RACE template switching that TCR cDNA was made, with a universal primer site and UMIs added. TCRdb ran MiXCR on the 5' RACE reads and lists one entry per CDR3 protein. There are more than 250,000 distinct CDR3 sequences in the sample; 6.8% occur only once, and over 15% lies in the top ten. After removal of 3 bases from V and 0 bases from J, the junction contained 4 bases not matched to a gene. The germline CDR1 and CDR2 sequences are LNHNV and YYDKDF (reference sequence). The CDR3 has 15 amino acids. The rearrangement uses TRBV15 and TRBJ1-2; 7 bases match TRBD1. The origin of this receptor is a man aged 18 to 30 who received the YFV17D yellow fever vaccine. The material was PBMCs, obtained about 49 days after the first yellow fever vaccination. Here the CDR3 reads CATSRNRGSNYGYTF. CDR3 nucleotides: TGTGCCACCAGCAGGAACAGGGGATCTAACTATGGCTACACCTTC.